This TCR beta chain was captured in a study of shared clonotypes between healthy human individuals. For the study at large: Donors were two women and a few men aged 18 to 49.

Worth noting for this clone: The antigen is undetermined.

General study findings and limits: Shared across a handful of donors were around 5% of the naive CD4 clonotypes.

The J segment lost 8 bases and the V segment lost 6 bases, leaving 3 bases of the junction unmatched. The CDR3 runs 12 residues. Looked up from germline, CDR1 is MDHEN and CDR2 is SYDVKM. Libraries were prepared by immunoSEQ multiplex PCR; TCRdb keeps only in-frame clonotypes and omits some of them. The sample yields about 2.3 million clones, about nine tenths seen once. The clonotype originates from a man aged 18 to 29 in good health. Some clones in this sample may be carry-over from other donors' samples. Sequencing used naive CD4+ T cells from PBMCs. Subset denoted: CD45RA+ positively selected. The genes are TRBV28 and TRBJ1-4; 7 nucleotides match TRBD1. CDR3 in amino acids: CASSRGQEKLFF. CDR3 in DNA: TGTGCCAGCAGCCGGGGACAGGAAAAACTGTTTTTT.